This TCR beta chain originates from a study of OX40 agonist ivuxolimab in advanced cancers. Study background: An anti-OX40 (CD134) antibody with agonistic activity, ivuxolimab, was administered to patients. Patients in the trial were receiving intravenous ivuxolimab every 2 weeks, at doses of 0.01 to 10 mg/kg. Subjects had a mean age of about 61 years, with a range of 23 to 79; less than 90% were male.

V dropped 1 base and J dropped 4 bases, with 19 bases sitting between them. Germline CDR1 reads MGHRA; CDR2 reads YSYEKL. The CDR3 is made up of 17 amino acids. On this clone itself: Its antigen remains unidentified.

Whole-study findings and limits: The investigators did not determine what antigen specificity the expanded peripheral T cells had.

This table comes from immunoSEQ multiplex PCR, and its TCRdb copy is limited to in-frame clones, with some not included. The sample has around 72,000 clones, approximately 85% seen once. The receptor comes from an adult with an advanced solid tumor such as melanoma, head and neck, liver or kidney cancer. Here the sequenced sample was CD4+ or CD8+ T cells sorted from blood, taken in a trial of the OX40 agonist ivuxolimab. The rearrangement links TRBV4-1 to TRBJ1-1, with unresolved D. The CDR3 spells CASSQVRESLLATEAFF. CDR3 sequence (DNA): TGCGCCAGCAGCCAAGTGAGGGAAAGCCTCTTGGCCACTGAAGCTTTCTTT.